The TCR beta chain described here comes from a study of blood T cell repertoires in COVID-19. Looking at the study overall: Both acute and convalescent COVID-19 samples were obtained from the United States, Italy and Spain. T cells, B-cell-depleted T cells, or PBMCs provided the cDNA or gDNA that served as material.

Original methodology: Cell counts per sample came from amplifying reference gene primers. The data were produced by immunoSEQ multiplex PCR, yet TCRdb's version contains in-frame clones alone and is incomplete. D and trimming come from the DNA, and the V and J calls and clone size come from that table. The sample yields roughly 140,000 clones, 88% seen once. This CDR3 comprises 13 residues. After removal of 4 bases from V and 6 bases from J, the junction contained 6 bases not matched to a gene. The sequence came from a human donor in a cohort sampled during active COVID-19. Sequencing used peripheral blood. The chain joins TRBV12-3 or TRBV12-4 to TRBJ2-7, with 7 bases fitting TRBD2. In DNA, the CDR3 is TGTGCCAGCAGTTCTCTAGCGGATGGCGAGCAGTACTTC. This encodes CASSSLADGEQYF.